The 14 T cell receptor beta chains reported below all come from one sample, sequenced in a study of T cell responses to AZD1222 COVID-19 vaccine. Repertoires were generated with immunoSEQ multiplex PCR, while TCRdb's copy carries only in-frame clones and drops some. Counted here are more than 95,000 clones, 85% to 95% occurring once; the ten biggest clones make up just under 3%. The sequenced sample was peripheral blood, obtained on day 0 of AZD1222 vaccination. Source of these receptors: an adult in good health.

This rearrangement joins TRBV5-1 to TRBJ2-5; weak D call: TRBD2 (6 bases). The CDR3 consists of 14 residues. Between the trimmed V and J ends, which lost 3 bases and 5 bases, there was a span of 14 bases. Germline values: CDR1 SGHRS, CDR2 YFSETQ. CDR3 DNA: TGCGCCAGCAGCTCAGGGACTTTCCCGGAGACCCAGTACTTC. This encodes CASSSGTFPETQYF.

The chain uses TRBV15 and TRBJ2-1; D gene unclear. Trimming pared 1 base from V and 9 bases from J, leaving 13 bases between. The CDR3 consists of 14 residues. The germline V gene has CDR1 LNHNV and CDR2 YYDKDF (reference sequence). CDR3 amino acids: CATSRVWSDGEQFF. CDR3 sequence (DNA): TGTGCCACCAGCAGAGTTTGGTCGGACGGTGAGCAGTTCTTC.

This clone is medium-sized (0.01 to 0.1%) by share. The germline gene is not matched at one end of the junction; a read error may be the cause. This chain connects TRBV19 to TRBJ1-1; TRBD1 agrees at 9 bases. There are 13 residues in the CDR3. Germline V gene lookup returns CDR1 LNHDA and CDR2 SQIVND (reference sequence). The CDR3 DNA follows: TGTGCCAGTAGTATCGGGGGGACAGGGAAGCGGATCTTT. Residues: CASSIGGTGKRIF.

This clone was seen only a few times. The CDR3: CASSPPRTNLYEQYF. CDR3 coding DNA: TGTGCCAGCTCACCACCCCGGACAAACCTCTACGAGCAGTACTTC. The chain joins TRBV18 to TRBJ2-7; TRBD1 is a possible D gene (5 bases). Trimming cost V 0 bases and J 3 bases, with 12 bases left between them. The CDR3 covers 15 residues. Germline-derived CDR1 and CDR2 are KGHSH and LQKENI.

CDR3 amino acids: CASSHPGGGSSPLHF. The CDR3 DNA is TGTGCCAGCAGCCACCCCGGTGGGGGGTCCTCACCCCTCCACTTT. The chain links TRBV7-9 to TRBJ1-6; tentative D call: TRBD1 (5 bases). V was shortened by 5 bases and J by 10 bases, with 18 bases between the two germline ends. The CDR3 is 15 residues long. Per germline, CDR1 SEHNR and CDR2 FQNEAQ (reference sequence).

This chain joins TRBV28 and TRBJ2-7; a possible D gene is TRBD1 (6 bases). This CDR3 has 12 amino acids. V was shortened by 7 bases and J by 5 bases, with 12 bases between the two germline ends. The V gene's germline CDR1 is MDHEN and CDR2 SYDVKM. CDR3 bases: TGTGCCAGCAACTTACAGGGTCACGAGCAGTACTTC. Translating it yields CASNLQGHEQYF.

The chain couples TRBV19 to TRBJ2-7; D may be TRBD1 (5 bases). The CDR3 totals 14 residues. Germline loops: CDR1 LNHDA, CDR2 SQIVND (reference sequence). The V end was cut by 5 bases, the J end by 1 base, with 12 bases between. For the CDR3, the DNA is TGTGCCAGTAGTTCCAGGGAAAGTTCCTACGAGCAGTACTTC. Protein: CASSSRESSYEQYF.

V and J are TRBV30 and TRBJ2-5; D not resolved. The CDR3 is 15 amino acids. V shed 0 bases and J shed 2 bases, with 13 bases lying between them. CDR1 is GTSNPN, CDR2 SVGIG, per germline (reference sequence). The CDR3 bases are TGTGCCTGGAGTGTATATCTGTGGAGTCAAGAGACCCAGTACTTC. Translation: CAWSVYLWSQETQYF. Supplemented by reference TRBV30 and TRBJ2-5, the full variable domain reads SQTIHQWPATLVQPVGSPLSLECTVEGTSNPNLYWYRQAAGRGLQLLFYSVGIGQISSEVPQNLSASRPQDRQFILSSKKLLLSDSGFYLCAWSVYLWSQETQYFGPGTRLLVL.

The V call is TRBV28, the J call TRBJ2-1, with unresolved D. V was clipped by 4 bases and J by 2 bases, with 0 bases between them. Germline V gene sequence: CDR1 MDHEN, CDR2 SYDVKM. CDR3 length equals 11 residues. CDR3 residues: CASSSYNEQFF. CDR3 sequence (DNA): TGTGCCAGCAGTTCCTACAATGAGCAGTTCTTC.

The chain's CDR3 is CASSEIGLGAFF. DNA for the CDR3: TGTGCCAGCAGTGAAATTGGTCTAGGGGCTTTCTTT. The chain links TRBV25-1 to TRBJ1-1; no definite D call. V lost 2 bases and J 11 bases, leaving 12 bases between the germline ends. Germline CDR1 and CDR2: MGHDK and SYGVNS. The CDR3 contains 12 residues.

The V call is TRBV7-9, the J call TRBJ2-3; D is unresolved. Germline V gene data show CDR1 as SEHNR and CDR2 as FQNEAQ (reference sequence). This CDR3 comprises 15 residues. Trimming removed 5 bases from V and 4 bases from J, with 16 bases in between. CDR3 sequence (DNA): TGTGCCAGCAGCCCCGTGATGGTTCAAGCAGATACGCAGTATTTT. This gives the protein CASSPVMVQADTQYF.

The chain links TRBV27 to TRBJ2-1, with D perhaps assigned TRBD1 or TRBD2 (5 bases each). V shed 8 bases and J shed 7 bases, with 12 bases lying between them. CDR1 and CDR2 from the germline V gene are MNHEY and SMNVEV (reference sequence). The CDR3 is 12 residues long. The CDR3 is CASAQWGNEQFF. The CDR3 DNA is TGTGCCAGCGCCCAATGGGGGAATGAGCAGTTCTTC.

The CDR3 loop is CASSEQGRGDTQYF. The CDR3 DNA reads TGTGCCAGCAGTGAACAAGGGAGGGGAGATACGCAGTATTTT. This chain links TRBV2 with TRBJ2-3, with 7 bases matching TRBD2. Per the germline V gene, CDR1 is SNHLY and CDR2 is FYNNEI. V lost 2 bases and J lost 5; bases outside the gene matches: 4. The CDR3 consists of 14 residues.

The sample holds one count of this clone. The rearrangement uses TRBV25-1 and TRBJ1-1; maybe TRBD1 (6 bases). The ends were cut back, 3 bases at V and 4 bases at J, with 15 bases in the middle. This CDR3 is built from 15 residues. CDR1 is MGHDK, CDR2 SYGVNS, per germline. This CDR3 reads CASSDSQGRLTEAFF. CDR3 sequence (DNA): TGTGCCAGCAGTGACTCACAGGGCCGCCTCACTGAAGCTTTCTTT. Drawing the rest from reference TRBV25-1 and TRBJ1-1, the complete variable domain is EADIYQTPRYLVIGTGKKITLECSQTMGHDKMYWYQQDPGMELHLIHYSYGVNSTEKGDLSSESTVSRIRTEHFPLTLESARPSHTSQYLCASSDSQGRLTEAFFGQGTRLTVV.